The clone carrying this TCR beta chain is classed as medium-sized by frequency. Its specificity is unknown. TRB cDNA libraries were made by UMI-labeled 5' RACE. No DNA is given; TCRdb re-called the 5' RACE reads and lists each CDR3 protein once. Here the sample table reports about 6,200 distinct CDR3 sequences. Germline V gene data show CDR1 as DFQATT and CDR2 as SNEGSKA (reference sequence). The CDR3 covers 13 residues. These data belong to a study of CXCR3-negative and CXCR3-positive naive CD8 T cells. Overall study findings and caveats: CXCR3-expressing naive cells carried TRB CDR3s more hydrophobic than those of CXCR3-negative naive cells.

The clonotype was recovered from a human donor in good health. Some clones in this sample may be carry-over from other donors' samples. The V gene is TRBV20-1, the J gene TRBJ2-2; the TRBD1 assignment by TCRdb is unverifiable without DNA. Specimen: naive CXCR3+ CD8+ T cells from blood. Subset defined: CD45RO-CCR7+CD27+CD95- naive CD8+ T cells expressing CXCR3 (TNR3+). The CDR3 is CSADRPYTGELFF.